The T cell receptor beta chain described here comes from a study of vaccination effects on CD4 cells after COVID-19. Trimming pared 0 bases from V and 8 bases from J, leaving 12 bases between. Germline V gene sequence: CDR1 SGDLS, CDR2 YYNGEE. The CDR3 runs 14 residues. About this clone: Its antigen remains unknown.

The method was immunoSEQ multiplex PCR; TCRdb's version includes in-frame clones alone and lacks a portion of them. The repertoire holds tens of thousands of clones, with about 70% as singletons. Scientists isolated CD4+ T cells after a roughly ten-day culture period ended. The source of this sequence is a human donor who received a COVID-19 vaccine. The source was CD4+ T cells from PBMCs cultured without peptide, collected before COVID-19 vaccination. This sequence joins TRBV9 and TRBJ2-4, with a weak D call TRBD2 (5 bases). The DNA of the CDR3 is TGTGCCAGCAGCGTAGCGGGGTTTTCGGACATTCAGTACTTC. Translated, it gives CASSVAGFSDIQYF.